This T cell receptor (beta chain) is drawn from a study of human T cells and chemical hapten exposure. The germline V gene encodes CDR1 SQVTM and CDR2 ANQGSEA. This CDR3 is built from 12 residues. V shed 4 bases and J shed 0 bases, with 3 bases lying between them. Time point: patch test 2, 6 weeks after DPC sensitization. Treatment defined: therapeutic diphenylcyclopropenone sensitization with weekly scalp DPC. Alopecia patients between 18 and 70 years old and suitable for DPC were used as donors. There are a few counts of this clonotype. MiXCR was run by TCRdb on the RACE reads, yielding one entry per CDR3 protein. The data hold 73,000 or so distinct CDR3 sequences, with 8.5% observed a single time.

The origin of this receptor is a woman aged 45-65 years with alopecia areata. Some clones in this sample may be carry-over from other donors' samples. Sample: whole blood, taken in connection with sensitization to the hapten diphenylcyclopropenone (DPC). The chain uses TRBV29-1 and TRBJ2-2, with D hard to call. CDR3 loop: CSVVANTGELFF. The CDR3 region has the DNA TGCAGCGTTGTGGCGAACACCGGGGAGCTGTTTTTT.